Sequencing of this TCR beta chain was carried out in a study of cytomegalovirus exposure and HLA in healthy donors (dated by TCRdb to 2016 to 2017). A note on the overall study: In an earlier analysis of roughly 590 of the donors, around 300 Gb of sequence data and some 120 million unique TCR beta sequences from about 180 million T cells were reported. An early release that covered some 630 HLA-typed donors contained 300 to 350 gigabases of sequencing data and about 93 million unique TCR sequences. Of the roughly 390 genotyped donors, 65% to 90% fell in the genetic ancestry cluster associated with self-reported Caucasian donors. The study aimed to test whether cataloging public T cell receptors could reveal signatures of past pathogen exposure. The study profiled the T cell repertoires of about 640 subjects by immunosequencing and related them to cytomegalovirus serostatus. In addition to the first cohort of 500 to 850 subjects, a separate validation cohort of 130 or so different subjects was used. The study combined high-throughput TCR immunosequencing, statistical association of individual TCRs with disease status, and machine learning to predict cytomegalovirus infection status. A later analysis re-examined previously published TCR beta repertoires from more than 650 donors and added high-resolution HLA genotyping to investigate patterns of TCR occurrence. Rather than drawing on any new phenotypic data, the later analysis identified candidate immune exposures from TCR beta sequences and the way those sequences occurred across donors. An earlier analysis of approximately 580 of the donors used high-throughput TCR beta sequencing to judge whether each TCR beta V gene segment behaved as functional or pseudogenic. Donor age, sex, ethnicity and CMV serostatus were compiled alongside the repertoire data. A later genetic analysis took genome-wide SNP genotypes for about 55% of the 666 donors and used that subset as a discovery cohort. Every repertoire in the discovery cohort had been generated on one and the same sequencing platform. Class I and class II HLA loci were covered by the typing at four-digit resolution. Typing coverage differed by locus: A, B, C, DRB1 and DQB1 were typed in about 620-640 donors, DQA1 in about 560, DPA1 in some 570, and DPB1 in 450 to 480. Four to six DR-DQ haplotypes were handled as single units for association and clustering because linkage in the cohort was strong. On average, roughly 250,000 unique TCR beta nucleotide sequences were sequenced per donor among about 400 genotyped donors of the cohort, with roughly 20% of those sequences being non-productive.

Study-wide findings and limitations: Because HLA typing was unavailable for some donors at each locus, only the typed subset was used in association tests. The study gave a list of more than 150 TCR beta chains associated with cytomegalovirus. In a later analysis, the rate of TCR association differed among HLA loci, with DRB1 alleles having the most associated TCRs and HLA-C alleles having the fewest. The only immune exposure information available for the cohort was CMV serostatus. An association between a missense DCLRE1C variant and V-gene and J-gene trimming of TCR beta chains was found in a later genetic analysis and replicated in an independent cohort. The authors suggested that the approach could potentially be generalized to other disease states and immunological phenotypes. Because counts were too low, about 18 rarely observed V segments, including chromosome 9 orphons, were left out of the earlier analysis of several hundred of the donors. A further reported finding was that TCR beta sequences accurately predicted the HLA-A and HLA-B alleles for most subjects in the first cohort. The classifier was reported to diagnose cytomegalovirus status with high specificity and sensitivity in both the original cohort and the validation cohort. The sequencing pipeline was judged likely to have produced a cluster of highly shared sequence variants as a technical artifact. Correlated functional status among segregating V segments might reflect linkage disequilibrium, but an unknown experimental factor could not be ruled out. Assigning TCR associations to individual alleles was difficult when HLA alleles, especially DR and DQ, strongly co-occurred. Three of the identified cytomegalovirus-associated TCR beta chains were confirmed in vitro to be specific for cytomegalovirus antigens. Roughly uniform sequencing depth across donors was assumed in presence/absence analyses, although this assumption may not hold. In this cohort, only TCR beta chains were sequenced, and detectable features were limited by the absence of alpha or paired-chain data. Specific HLA alleles were associated with 15,000 to 20,000 TCR beta sequences at a false discovery rate of 0.05 in a later analysis. Compared with the approximately 600-donor mean, donors in an Asian-associated ancestry cluster had fewer N-insertions in productive TCRs, according to a later genetic analysis. In a later analysis, HLA-associated TCR beta chains showed more clonal expansion and lower generation probabilities than non-associated chains that were equally common. In a later analysis, most CMV-associated TCR beta chains were found to appear HLA-restricted, with HLA associations seemingly driven largely by CMV exposure. Across donors, most TCR sequences were observed very rarely, whereas some public TCRs were present in many individuals. Some IMGT-functional V segments, including TRBV6-2 and TRBV6-3, could not be distinguished by the 87-base-pair reads and were therefore excluded. In an earlier analysis of some 550 of the donors, most TCR beta V segments were observed in productive rearrangements about 90% or about 30% of the time, broadly matching IMGT annotations. Several of the top co-occurrence clusters appeared to be linked to parvovirus B19, influenza, CMV and Epstein-Barr virus, according to a later analysis.

For this clone: Its antigen is still unknown. No base-level quality is on record; no much larger clone is a single base apart.

Libraries were constructed by the immunoSEQ multiplex PCR assay. The multiplex PCR relied on a mix of 60 forward primers for TCR Vbeta segments and 13 reverse primers for TCR Jbeta segments. Amplification of the CDR3 region of rearranged TCR beta genes was performed with a multiplex PCR assay on genomic DNA. On the Illumina HiSeq System, the amplified TCR beta libraries were sequenced as 87-base-pair reads. The original pipeline was this. In a later analysis, around 80 million unique TCR beta chains were counted across the 500 to 850 repertoires, and roughly 9.9 million of these chains were shared by at least two donors. Raw reads were error-corrected and collapsed into unique sequences with a nearest-neighbor algorithm that merged closely related sequences to remove PCR and sequencing errors. To assign V, D and J gene segments, CDR3 sequences were aligned to IMGT reference sequences. For a sequence to be retained, at least a six-nucleotide match to both a V gene segment and a J gene segment was required. Rearrangements were called productive when the CDR3 lacked stop codons and stayed in frame with V and J; all others were non-productive. Following IMGT convention, CDR3 was defined as the stretch from the second conserved V-encoded cysteine up to the conserved J-encoded phenylalanine. Sequences without an unambiguous match to a single V gene segment were excluded from the earlier analysis of a few hundred of the donors. In an earlier analysis of a few hundred of the donors, V segments were called functional above 56.7% productive rearrangements and were called segregating when the between-donor standard deviation exceeded 5%. A statistical classification framework was built to diagnose cytomegalovirus status from the catalog of TCR beta chain sequences. V and J gene assignment, in a later analysis, came from comparing TCR nucleotide sequences with IMGT/GENE-DB human TR gene sequences. Using the TCRdist pipeline, a later analysis assigned CDR3 sequences along with most-parsimonious VDJ recombination scenarios. In a later analysis, every TCR beta chain was defined by the combination of its CDR3 amino acid sequence and its V-gene family, and reads without a unique V-gene family were dropped. As a way to deal with suspected cross-contamination and a sequencing artifact, a later analysis dropped over 550 nucleotide sequences that were highly shared and had low generation probability. In a later analysis, a clonal expansion index was calculated for each public chain from normalized within-repertoire ranks of inferred template counts. In a later analysis, generation probabilities were computed with a VDJ recombination model fitted to out-of-frame rearrangements, and the resulting probabilities were checked against IGoR. In a later analysis, hypergeometric tests were used to score TCR-TCR, TCR-HLA and TCR-CMV co-occurrence, with a repertoire-size bias correction applied to TCR pairs. In a later analysis, false discovery rates were estimated by permuting HLA or CMV assignments 20 times. In a later analysis, co-occurring TCRs were grouped using DBSCAN, with TCRdist sequence similarity added in when clustering inside HLA-allele-positive subsets. For co-occurrence clustering, repertoires with fewer than 30,000 or more than 120,000 public chains were excluded, along with four to six repertoires with anomalous nucleotide sharing. This is the immuneACCESS table as TCRdb keeps it, with only in-frame sequences that have V and J called. A part of the clones is gone; compared with another copy, unresolved V genes explain less than half, and the rest is unexplained. V and J calls and clone size come straight from that table; D and trimming were deduced from the DNA. This sample comprises 100,000 to 120,000 clones, over 65% of them detected only once. About an eighth of the sample rests with the top ten.

Via the germline V gene, CDR1 is MDHEN and CDR2 SYDVKM. The CDR3 goes from the cysteine to the phenylalanine over 13 residues. Only the CDR3 part of the read is kept: 39 bases, read in frame from the first base. V has 8 bases trimmed and J has 4 bases trimmed; junction bases matching no gene number 2. The cohort comprised approximately 700 healthy bone marrow donors. At the time of sampling, all cohort members were nominally healthy, though unrecorded immune exposures were likely present. The donor tested CMV seropositive and was one of the 289 seropositive cohort members. Each donor provided a peripheral blood sample, and peripheral blood mononuclear cells were used for TCR beta sequencing. Genomic DNA extraction from the blood cell samples was performed with the Qiagen DNeasy Blood Extraction Kit.

Material for sequencing was PBMCs. The sequence came from a man aged 25 to 40 in good health and CMV-seropositive. The chain was built from TRBV28 and TRBJ1-5; TRBD1 lines up with 10 middle nucleotides. The CDR3 reads CASGGQGNQPQHF. The bases read TGTGCCAGCGGGGGACAGGGGAATCAGCCCCAGCATTTT. With the rest looked up from the reference TRBV28 and TRBJ1-5 genes rather than sequenced, the full variable domain is DVKVTQSSRYLVKRTGEKVFLECVQDMDHENMFWYRQDPGLGLRLIYFSYDVKMKEKGDIPEGYSVSREKKERFSLILESASTNQTSMYLCASGGQGNQPQHFGDGTRLSIL.